The clone carrying this T cell receptor (beta chain) appeared a few times. Using its own MiXCR run on the 5' RACE reads, TCRdb lists one record per CDR3 protein. The sample holds fewer than 110,000 distinct CDR3 sequences; 8.5% to 14% are singletons and the top ten take about 7.6%. The data belong to a study of early T cells in non-severe SARS-CoV-2 infection. Across the study: Chains from this unsorted whole-blood bulk RNA could not be paired.

The CDR3 runs 18 residues. Germline-derived CDR1 and CDR2 are SGHDN and FVKESK. V was clipped by 1 base and J by 8 bases; unmatched bases: 16. This sequence joins TRBV14 and TRBJ2-1, with 8 bases lining up with TRBD1. The sample comprised whole blood. The source of this sequence is an adult who was a healthcare worker with PCR-confirmed SARS-CoV-2 infection or an uninfected control (not recorded which). The CDR3 DNA follows: TGTGCCAGCAGCCAAGGCAATAGGGACAGGTGGAGGGGGCATGAGCAGTTCTTC. It specifies CASSQGNRDRWRGHEQFF.